The 10 T cell receptor beta chains given below trace back to one sample, sequenced in a study of blood T cell repertoires in COVID-19. Assay used: immunoSEQ multiplex PCR; TCRdb lists only in-frame clones, some missing. The table records a few hundred thousand clones, roughly 84% of them present only once. The sequencing sample was made of PBMCs or T cells enriched from blood (not recorded which). The receptors were gathered from a woman between 25 and 40 years old who had recovered from COVID-19.

The chain uses TRBV27 and TRBJ1-6; 8 nucleotides agree with TRBD1. This CDR3 region has 16 residues. V shed 2 bases, J shed 6 bases, and the junction held 6 bases outside the gene matches. Looked up from germline, CDR1 is MNHEY and CDR2 is SMNVEV (reference sequence). For the CDR3, the DNA is TGTGCCAGCAGTTTAGGGGTCGGACAGGGTAATTCACCCCTCCACTTT. This gives the protein CASSLGVGQGNSPLHF.

The chain joins TRBV27 to TRBJ2-1, with 14 bases fitting TRBD2. The germline V gene encodes CDR1 MNHEY and CDR2 SMNVEV (reference sequence). CDR3 length: 15 amino acids. V lost 6 bases and J lost 7; bases outside the gene matches: 5. The CDR3 DNA follows: TGTGCCAGCAGGGGACTAGCGGGAGCGAGAAATGAGCAGTTCTTC. Translated: CASRGLAGARNEQFF.

The rearrangement uses TRBV7-3 and TRBJ1-6, with 8 bases fitting TRBD1. Per the germline V gene, CDR1 is SGHTA and CDR2 is FQGTGA. The V segment lost 4 bases and the J segment 8 bases; nucleotides outside the gene matches: 7. The CDR3 contains 15 residues. CDR3 amino acids: CASSSGQGIDSPLHF. The CDR3 nucleotides read TGTGCCAGCAGCTCCGGACAGGGTATTGATTCACCCCTCCACTTT.

The chain joins TRBV13 to TRBJ2-1, with 8 bases aligning to TRBD2. The CDR3 sequence is 17 residues long. The germline CDR1 and CDR2 sequences are PRHDT and FYEKMQ (reference sequence). Trimming cost V 6 bases and J 0 bases; bases outside gene matches: 10. The CDR3 DNA reads TGTGCCAGCAGGGAAGCGGGGGACTCTCCCTCCTACAATGAGCAGTTCTTC. This gives the protein CASREAGDSPSYNEQFF.

This rearrangement joins TRBV7-3 to TRBJ1-1; a possible D gene is TRBD1 (6 bases). The V end lost 0 bases, the J end lost 8 bases, and 10 bases lay between the germline ends. The germline CDR1 and CDR2 sequences are SGHTA and FQGTGA. CDR3 size: 13 residues. CDR3 sequence reads: CASSLTSDREAFF. Written as DNA, the CDR3 is TGTGCCAGCAGCTTAACTTCTGACAGGGAAGCTTTCTTT. The full variable domain, completed using reference TRBV7-3 and TRBJ1-1, is GAGVSQTPSNKVTEKGKYVELRCDPISGHTALYWYRQSLGQGPEFLIYFQGTGAADDSGLPNDRFFAVRPEGSVSTLKIQRTERGDSAVYLCASSLTSDREAFFGQGTRLTVV.

The chain combines TRBV5-1 with TRBJ1-1; D is unclear. Germline CDR1 reads SGHRS; CDR2 reads YFSETQ. The ends were cut back, 3 bases at V and 4 bases at J, with 16 bases in the middle. The CDR3 is made up of 15 amino acids. CDR3 region: CASSSPSPAGTEAFF. CDR3 in DNA: TGCGCCAGCAGCTCACCGTCCCCGGCGGGCACTGAAGCTTTCTTT.

V is TRBV24-1 and J is TRBJ1-5; the D gene is possibly TRBD1 (5 bases). Trimming took 0 bases from V and 0 from J, leaving 11 bases between them. Per the germline V gene, CDR1 is KGHDR and CDR2 is SFDVKD. The CDR3 runs to 17 residues. The CDR3: CATSDLDSLYSNQPQHF. DNA for the CDR3: TGTGCCACCAGTGATTTGGACAGCCTCTATAGCAATCAGCCCCAGCATTTT.

The chain links TRBV9 to TRBJ2-3; D is perhaps TRBD1 (6 bases). The CDR3 covers 15 residues. With 4 bases removed from V and 2 bases from J, the gap between germline ends came to 14 bases. Germline CDR1 reads SGDLS; CDR2 reads YYNGEE. The CDR3 loop reads CASSPGTTSTDTQYF. The DNA for the CDR3 is TGTGCCAGCAGCCCCGGGACAACCTCCACAGATACGCAGTATTTT.

The rearrangement links TRBV6-5 to TRBJ2-1; D is uncertain. CDR1 is MNHEY, CDR2 SVGAGI, per germline. The CDR3 is made up of 15 amino acids. The V gene lost 0 bases and the J gene lost 5 bases, with 11 bases spanning the gap. CDR3 sequence reads: CASSYSDITHNEQFF. The CDR3 region has the DNA TGTGCCAGCAGTTACTCTGACATCACCCACAATGAGCAGTTCTTC.

The chain joins TRBV5-1 to TRBJ1-1; TRBD1 agrees at 10 bases. The junction had 4 bases not matched to a gene; V was cut back by 6 bases and J by 5 bases. The CDR3 loop spans 13 amino acids. Germline V CDR1 and CDR2: SGHRS, YFSETQ. In DNA, the CDR3 is TGCGCCAGCATGGGACAGGGGAAGACTGAAGCTTTCTTT. The encoded protein is CASMGQGKTEAFF.